Below, 27 T cell receptor beta chains from the same sample are listed, as sequenced in a study of cytomegalovirus exposure and HLA in healthy donors. TCRdb keeps only in-frame clones here, not all; method: immunoSEQ multiplex PCR. In the table there are about 97,000 clones, about 95% of which are singletons. The sequencing input was PBMCs. These TCRs come from a woman between 18 and 29 years old in good health and CMV-seronegative.

V and J are TRBV2 and TRBJ2-5, with D unresolved. The germline V gene encodes CDR1 SNHLY and CDR2 FYNNEI. The CDR3 runs 10 residues. V was pared by 5 bases and J by 5 bases, with 3 bases between. The CDR3 DNA follows: TGTGCCAGCAGTCTCGAGACCCAGTACTTC. This translates into CASSLETQYF.

The chain recombines TRBV10-3 with TRBJ1-2, with TRBD1 matching over 9 bases. CDR3 length: 15 amino acids. Germline CDR1 ENHRY, CDR2 SYGVKD. V gave up 6 bases and J gave up 3 bases; unmatched junction bases: 8. The CDR3 spells CAIRGTGGRDYGYTF. Here the CDR3 DNA reads TGTGCCATCAGAGGCACAGGGGGCCGTGACTATGGCTACACCTTC.

The chain recombines TRBV5-6 with TRBJ2-5, with TRBD1 matching over 12 bases. CDR3 length: 16 amino acids. Germline trimming cut 1 base from V and 4 bases from J; bases unmatched to any gene: 5. Germline V gene sequence: CDR1 SGHDT, CDR2 YYEEEE. The chain's CDR3 is CASSLLGQGAGETQYF. The CDR3 nucleotides read TGTGCCAGCAGCTTGTTGGGACAGGGGGCGGGAGAGACCCAGTACTTC.

The chain couples TRBV6-5 to TRBJ2-1, with D possibly TRBD1 on 6 matching bases. Germline CDR1 MNHEY, CDR2 SVGAGI. The CDR3 sequence is 13 residues long. Trimming cost V 4 bases and J 12 bases, with 16 bases left between them. DNA of the CDR3: TGTGCCAGCAGTTGGGACAACACCGGAGGGCAGTTCTTC. Translating gives CASSWDNTGGQFF.

This CDR3 reads CASSFRLGGTEAFF. CDR3 DNA sequence: TGTGCCAGCAGTTTTAGATTGGGGGGCACTGAAGCTTTCTTT. The genes are TRBV28 and TRBJ1-1; D perhaps matches TRBD1 (5 bases). In germline, CDR1 is MDHEN, CDR2 SYDVKM. Trimming took off 3 bases at V and 4 bases at J, with 12 bases between the two ends. This CDR3 spans 14 amino acids.

This chain joins TRBV11-2 and TRBJ2-1; TRBD1 agrees at 11 bases. Trimming took 2 bases from V and 6 from J; bases not matched to a gene: 9. CDR1 is SGHAT, CDR2 FQNNGV, per germline. The CDR3 length is 17 residues. The CDR3 reads CASSLKFPGQGGNEQFF. The DNA for the CDR3 is TGTGCCAGCAGCTTAAAATTTCCGGGACAGGGGGGCAATGAGCAGTTCTTC.

The V gene is TRBV2, the J gene TRBJ1-1; D possibly corresponds to TRBD1 (6 bases). Deletions cut 4 bases from V and 1 base from J, with 10 bases between. CDR1 is SNHLY, CDR2 FYNNEI, per germline. There are 14 residues in the CDR3. The CDR3 protein is CASSVLRGNTEAFF. The CDR3 DNA is TGTGCCAGCAGTGTCCTCAGGGGGAACACTGAAGCTTTCTTT.

V usage is TRBV5-1 and J usage is TRBJ1-2, with TRBD1 matching 11 bases. Losses at the gene ends were 5 bases for V and 8 bases for J; bases not matched to a gene: 8. The CDR3 spans 14 residues. Germline CDR1 SGHRS, CDR2 YFSETQ. The CDR3: CASSGGQGASGYTF. The CDR3 DNA reads as TGCGCCAGCAGTGGAGGACAGGGGGCTAGCGGCTACACCTTC.

V usage is TRBV7-3 and J usage is TRBJ1-1, with D possibly matching TRBD1 (5 bases). Germline V lookup: CDR1 SGHTA, CDR2 FQGTGA. The CDR3 consists of 13 residues. Trimming removed 3 bases at V and 1 base at J, with 6 bases between. The CDR3 DNA reads TGTGCCAGCAGCTTGACAGAGAACACTGAAGCTTTCTTT. Amino acids: CASSLTENTEAFF.

CDR3 coding DNA: TGTGCCAGCAGTTCAGGGTCCCAAGAGACCCAGTACTTC. This gives the protein CASSSGSQETQYF. The J gene is TRBJ2-5, the V gene TRBV25-1; maybe TRBD1 (5 bases). V lost 5 bases and J 1 base, leaving 8 bases between the germline ends. Germline V gene data show CDR1 as MGHDK and CDR2 as SYGVNS. The CDR3 length is 13 residues.

The CDR3 DNA follows: TGTGCCAGCGAGCGAGCCTACGAGCAGTACTTC. As protein: CASERAYEQYF. V and J are TRBV9 and TRBJ2-7; D ambiguous. The CDR3 is 11 amino acids. CDR1 and CDR2 (germline): SGDLS, YYNGEE. With 7 bases removed from V and 2 bases from J, the gap between germline ends came to 7 bases.

This clone was counted once. The CDR3 loop reads CASSLVSTQETQYF. The CDR3, as DNA: TGTGCCAGCAGCTTGGTGTCAACACAAGAGACCCAGTACTTC. The chain joins TRBV5-4 to TRBJ2-5; D call uncertain. This CDR3 has 14 amino acids. CDR1 and CDR2 (germline): SGHNT, YYREEE (reference sequence). V lost 0 bases to trimming and J lost 2 bases, with 8 bases between them.

V is TRBV15 and J is TRBJ1-1; 10 nucleotides align to TRBD1. The CDR3 is made up of 15 amino acids. Germline CDR1 is LNHNV and CDR2 is YYDKDF (reference sequence). Germline trimming cut 7 bases from V and 5 bases from J; bases unmatched to any gene: 10. Here the CDR3 reads CATTAGDRGETEAFF. CDR3 sequence (DNA): TGTGCCACCACCGCTGGGGACAGGGGTGAAACTGAAGCTTTCTTT.

This chain connects TRBV6-1 to TRBJ2-7; 9 bases agree with TRBD2. The V gene end was trimmed by 3 bases and the J gene end by 4 bases; junction bases not matched to a gene: 4. The CDR3 is 14 amino acids. Germline CDR1 and CDR2: MNHNS and SASEGT. The CDR3 protein is CASSDSGRLYEQYF. In DNA, the CDR3 is TGTGCCAGCAGTGATAGCGGGAGATTATACGAGCAGTACTTC.

This rearrangement joins TRBV6-5 to TRBJ1-2; D is unresolved. The V gene's germline CDR1 is MNHEY and CDR2 SVGAGI. Trimming left V 6 bases short and J 4 bases short, with 15 bases between. This CDR3 contains 14 residues. The DNA of the CDR3 is TGTGCCAGCAGAATGGACTCCTGGGCCTATGGCTACACCTTC. Translation: CASRMDSWAYGYTF.

The chain has TRBV5-1 and TRBJ1-1; TRBD1 is a possible D gene (6 bases). The CDR3 is 15 residues long. V gave up 0 bases and J gave up 1 base, with 10 bases separating them. The V gene's germline CDR1 is SGHRS and CDR2 YFSETQ. As DNA, the CDR3 is TGCGCCAGCAGCTTGGTTTCCAGGGGGAACACTGAAGCTTTCTTT. Translation gives CASSLVSRGNTEAFF.

The chain recombines TRBV5-4 with TRBJ2-7; perhaps TRBD2 as D (6 bases). The CDR3 is made up of 13 amino acids. V lost 4 bases to trimming and J lost 3 bases, with 11 bases between them. Germline loops: CDR1 SGHNT, CDR2 YYREEE (reference sequence). CDR3 residues: CASSRDWNYEQYF. In nucleotides, the CDR3 is TGTGCCAGCAGCCGGGACTGGAACTACGAGCAGTACTTC.

The chain is built from TRBV2 and TRBJ2-1; the D is unclear. The CDR3 totals 15 residues. V was trimmed by 2 bases and J by 1 base, leaving 9 bases between them. Germline V CDR1 and CDR2: SNHLY, FYNNEI. CDR3 nucleotide sequence: TGTGCCAGCAGTGAACGCACTACTTCCTACAATGAGCAGTTCTTC. Encoded protein: CASSERTTSYNEQFF.

Remarks on this clone: This sample also contains other DNA sequences that code for the same CDR3. The rearrangement links TRBV11-3 to TRBJ2-7, with D unclear. Germline CDR1 is SGHNT and CDR2 is YENEEA. This CDR3 is built from 14 residues. Trimming took off 0 bases at V and 0 bases at J, with 6 bases between the two ends. In DNA form, the CDR3 reads TGTGCCAGCAGCTTAGATCTAGGCTCCTACGAGCAGTACTTC. Its protein product is CASSLDLGSYEQYF.

In DNA, the CDR3 is TGTGCCAGCAGTTACGCGCGGGTGGATGGCAAAAACATTCAGTACTTC. This codes for CASSYARVDGKNIQYF. This chain joins TRBV6-5 and TRBJ2-4, with D perhaps TRBD2 (5 bases). This CDR3 comprises 16 residues. V dropped 2 bases and J dropped 3 bases, with 14 bases sitting between them. Germline loops: CDR1 MNHEY, CDR2 SVGAGI.

The gene calls are TRBV5-6 and TRBJ1-2; D is perhaps TRBD1 (6 bases). Deletions cut 6 bases from V and 3 bases from J, with 12 bases between. CDR3 length equals 13 residues. Germline V gene sequence: CDR1 SGHDT, CDR2 YYEEEE. CDR3 amino acids: CASTPQGYYGYTF. CDR3 DNA sequence: TGTGCCAGCACTCCACAGGGATACTATGGCTACACCTTC.

The V gene is TRBV9, the J gene TRBJ1-1; 7 nucleotides match TRBD1. Germline V lookup: CDR1 SGDLS, CDR2 YYNGEE. CDR3 length: 18 amino acids. V shed 4 bases and J 1 base; nucleotides not matched to a gene: 16. CDR3: CASSPRITGDLSNTEAFF. As DNA, the CDR3 is TGTGCCAGCAGCCCCCGAATTACAGGGGACCTATCGAACACTGAAGCTTTCTTT.

The chain links TRBV6-6 to TRBJ2-7; 9 bases are shared with TRBD1. Trimming took 6 bases from V and 2 from J; bases not matched to a gene: 2. Germline CDR1 reads MNHNY; CDR2 reads SVGAGI (reference sequence). The CDR3 contains 13 residues. DNA for the CDR3: TGTGCCAGCAGCCGGGACAGGGCCTACGAGCAGTACTTC. This codes for CASSRDRAYEQYF.

CDR3 sequence: CASSPRTGGSYNEQFF. In DNA form, the CDR3 reads TGTGCCAGCAGCCCCCGGACAGGGGGGTCCTACAATGAGCAGTTCTTC. The chain combines TRBV7-9 with TRBJ2-1, with 10 bases matching TRBD1. Germline V CDR1 and CDR2: SEHNR, FQNEAQ (reference sequence). The CDR3 runs 16 residues. Trimming took 5 bases from V and 1 from J; bases not matched to a gene: 5.

The chain recombines TRBV6-4 with TRBJ2-3; 7 bases are a match to TRBD2. The CDR3 has 14 amino acids. J lost 2 bases, V lost 5 bases, and 4 bases had no gene match. Germline V gene lookup returns CDR1 MRHNA and CDR2 SNTAGT. The CDR3 sequence: CASSPGLLTDTQYF. In nucleotides, the CDR3 is TGTGCCAGCAGTCCGGGACTACTCACAGATACGCAGTATTTT.

This rearrangement joins TRBV7-6 to TRBJ2-7; 7 nucleotides align to TRBD2. This CDR3 spans 15 amino acids. V lost 4 bases to trimming and J lost 3 bases; unmatched junction nucleotides: 9. Germline lookup yields CDR1 SGHVS and CDR2 FNYEAQ. The CDR3 is CASSSSGTGSYEQYF. As DNA, the CDR3 is TGTGCCAGCAGCTCCAGCGGGACGGGTAGCTACGAGCAGTACTTC. The whole variable domain, remainder taken from reference TRBV7-6 and TRBJ2-7, is GAGVSQSPRYKVTKRGQDVALRCDPISGHVSLYWYRQALGQGPEFLTYFNYEAQQDKSGLPNDRFSAERPEGSISTLTIQRTEQRDSAMYRCASSSSGTGSYEQYFGPGTRLTVT.

This chain connects TRBV7-6 to TRBJ1-2; 7 positions match TRBD1. The trim removed 5 bases at V and 7 bases at J, leaving 7 bases unmatched. This CDR3 has 13 amino acids. Germline CDR1 is SGHVS and CDR2 is FNYEAQ. Here the CDR3 reads CASSLQGLGGYTF. CDR3 nucleotides: TGTGCCAGCAGCCTACAGGGGCTGGGTGGCTACACCTTC.